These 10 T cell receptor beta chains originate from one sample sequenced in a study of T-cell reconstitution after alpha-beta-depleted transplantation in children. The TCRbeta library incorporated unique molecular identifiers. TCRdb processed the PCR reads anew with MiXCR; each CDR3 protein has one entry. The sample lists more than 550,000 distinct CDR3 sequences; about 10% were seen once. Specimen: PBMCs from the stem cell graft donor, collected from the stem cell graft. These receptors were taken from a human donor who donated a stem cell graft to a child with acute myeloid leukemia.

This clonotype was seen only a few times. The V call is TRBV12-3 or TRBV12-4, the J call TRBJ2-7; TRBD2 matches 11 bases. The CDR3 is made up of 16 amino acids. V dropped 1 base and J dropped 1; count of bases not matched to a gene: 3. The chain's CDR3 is CASSLGSGRGSYEQYF. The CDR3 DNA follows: TGTGCCAGCAGTTTAGGTAGCGGGAGGGGATCCTACGAGCAGTACTTC.

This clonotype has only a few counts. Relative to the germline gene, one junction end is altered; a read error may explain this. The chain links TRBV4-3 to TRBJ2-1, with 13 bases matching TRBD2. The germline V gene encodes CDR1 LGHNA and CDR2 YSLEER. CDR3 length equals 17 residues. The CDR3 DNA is TGCGCCAGCAGCCAAGACGTATCGGGACTAGCGGGAAATGGGCAGTTCTTC. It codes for CASSQDVSGLAGNGQFF.

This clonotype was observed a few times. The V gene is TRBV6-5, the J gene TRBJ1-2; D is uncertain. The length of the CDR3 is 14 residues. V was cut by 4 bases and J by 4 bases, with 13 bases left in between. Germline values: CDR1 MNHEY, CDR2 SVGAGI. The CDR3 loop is CASSLNGVPYGYTF. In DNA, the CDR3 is TGTGCCAGCAGTTTAAACGGGGTCCCCTATGGCTACACCTTC.

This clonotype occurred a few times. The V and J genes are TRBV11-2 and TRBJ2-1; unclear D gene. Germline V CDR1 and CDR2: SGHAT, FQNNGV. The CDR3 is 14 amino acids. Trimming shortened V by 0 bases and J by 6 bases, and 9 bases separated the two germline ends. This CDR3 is CASSLEHRINEQFF. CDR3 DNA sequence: TGTGCCAGCAGCTTAGAACATCGAATCAATGAGCAGTTCTTC. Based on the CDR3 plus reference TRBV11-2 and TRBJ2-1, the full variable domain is EAGVAQSPRYKIIEKRQSVAFWCNPISGHATLYWYQQILGQGPKLLIQFQNNGVVDDSQLPKDRFSAERLKGVDSTLKIQPAKLEDSAVYLCASSLEHRINEQFFGPGTRLTVL.

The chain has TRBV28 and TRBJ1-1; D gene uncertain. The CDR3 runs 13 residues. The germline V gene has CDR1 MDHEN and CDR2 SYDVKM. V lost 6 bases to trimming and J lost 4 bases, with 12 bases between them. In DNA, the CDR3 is TGTGCCAGCAGAAATTACGGTGGCACTGAAGCTTTCTTT. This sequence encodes CASRNYGGTEAFF.

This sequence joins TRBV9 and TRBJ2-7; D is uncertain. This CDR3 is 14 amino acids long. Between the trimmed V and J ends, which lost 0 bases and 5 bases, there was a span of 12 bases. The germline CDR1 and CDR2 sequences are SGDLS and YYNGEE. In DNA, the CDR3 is TGTGCCAGCAGCGTAGGATCGAAAGGGCACGAGCAGTACTTC. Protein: CASSVGSKGHEQYF.

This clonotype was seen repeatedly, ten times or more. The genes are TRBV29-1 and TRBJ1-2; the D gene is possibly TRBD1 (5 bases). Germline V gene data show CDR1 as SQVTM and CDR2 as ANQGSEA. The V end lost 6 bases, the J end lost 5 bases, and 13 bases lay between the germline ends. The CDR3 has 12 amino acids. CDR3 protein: CSVHRGFYGYTF. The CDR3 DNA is TGCAGCGTCCACCGGGGGTTTTATGGCTACACCTTC.

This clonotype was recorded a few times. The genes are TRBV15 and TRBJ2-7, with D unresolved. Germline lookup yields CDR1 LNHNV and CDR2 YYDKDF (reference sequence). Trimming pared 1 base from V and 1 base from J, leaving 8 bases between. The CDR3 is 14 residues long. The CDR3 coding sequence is TGTGCCACCAGCAGAGGGGTAGGATCCTACGAGCAGTACTTC. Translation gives CATSRGVGSYEQYF.

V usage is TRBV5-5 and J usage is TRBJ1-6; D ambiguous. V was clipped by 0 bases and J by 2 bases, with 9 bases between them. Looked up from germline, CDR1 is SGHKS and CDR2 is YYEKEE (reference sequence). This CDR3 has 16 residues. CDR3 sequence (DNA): TGTGCCAGCAGCTTGGTGGCAGACACCTATAATTCACCCCTCCACTTT. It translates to CASSLVADTYNSPLHF.

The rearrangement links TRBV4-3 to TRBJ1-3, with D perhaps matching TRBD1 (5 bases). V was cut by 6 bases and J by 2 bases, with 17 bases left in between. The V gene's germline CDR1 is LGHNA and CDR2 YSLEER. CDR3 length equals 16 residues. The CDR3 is CASSDPGGVPGNTIYF. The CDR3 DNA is TGCGCCAGCAGTGACCCCGGGGGGGTCCCTGGAAACACCATATATTTT.